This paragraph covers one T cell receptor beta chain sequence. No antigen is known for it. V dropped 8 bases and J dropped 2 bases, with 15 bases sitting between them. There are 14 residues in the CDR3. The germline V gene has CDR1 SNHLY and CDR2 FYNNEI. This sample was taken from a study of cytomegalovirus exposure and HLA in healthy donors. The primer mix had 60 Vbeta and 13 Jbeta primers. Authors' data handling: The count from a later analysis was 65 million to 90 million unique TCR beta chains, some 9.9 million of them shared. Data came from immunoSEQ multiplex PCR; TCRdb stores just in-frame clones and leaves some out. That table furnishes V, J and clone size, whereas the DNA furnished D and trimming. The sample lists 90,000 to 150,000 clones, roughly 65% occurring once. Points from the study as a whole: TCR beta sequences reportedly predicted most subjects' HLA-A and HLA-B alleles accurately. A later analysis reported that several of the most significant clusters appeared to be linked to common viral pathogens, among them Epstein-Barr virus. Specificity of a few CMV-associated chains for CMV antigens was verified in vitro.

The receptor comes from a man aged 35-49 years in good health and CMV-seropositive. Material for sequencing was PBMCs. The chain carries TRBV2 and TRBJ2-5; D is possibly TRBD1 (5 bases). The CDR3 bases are TGTGCCAGCCTGCCTTGGGGCCGGCAAGAGACCCAGTACTTC. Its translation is CASLPWGRQETQYF.